Listed below are T cell receptor beta chains from one sample, sequenced in a study of blood T cell repertoires in COVID-19. The repertoire was sequenced with immunoSEQ multiplex PCR; TCRdb's copy has only in-frame clones and lacks some. The sample carries about 200,000 clones, 86% recorded once. The specimen was peripheral blood. The receptor set was obtained from a woman aged 45-60 years with acute or convalescent COVID-19. CDR3s include the opening cysteine and the closing phenylalanine or tryptophan. D genes are given only for firm matches. Expanded clones are given a class, and other clones once, few, many or no size at all.

TRBV14	TRBD2	TRBJ2-1	once	CASSRASGSFNEQFF	TGTGCCAGCTCCCGTGCTAGCGGGAGTTTCAATGAGCAGTTCTTC
TRBV6-5	-	TRBJ1-2	-	CASSSPRGYGYTF	TGTGCCAGCAGCTCCCCCAGGGGCTATGGCTACACCTTC
TRBV19	-	TRBJ2-2	-	CASIPPRYTGELFF	TGTGCCAGTATCCCCCCTAGATACACCGGGGAGCTGTTTTTT
TRBV5-4	TRBD1	TRBJ1-6	-	CASSSTGKGGSPLHF	TGTGCCAGCAGCTCGACAGGGAAAGGTGGATCACCCCTCCACTTT
TRBV19	-	TRBJ2-5	-	CASSSAGETQYF	TGTGCCAGTAGTAGCGCGGGAGAGACCCAGTACTTC
TRBV7-9	-	TRBJ2-7	few	CASSVLPYEQYF	TGTGCCAGCAGCGTGCTACCCTACGAGCAGTACTTC
TRBV9	TRBD2	TRBJ2-7	-	CASSVAPTSGGAYEQYF	TGTGCCAGCAGCGTAGCGCCGACTAGCGGGGGGGCCTACGAGCAGTACTTC
TRBV19	-	TRBJ1-2	-	CASSIGRILPLYGYTF	TGTGCCAGTAGTATTGGCAGGATTCTTCCCCTCTATGGCTACACCTTC
TRBV18	TRBD2	TRBJ2-1	-	CASSASGGYNEQFF	TGTGCCAGCTCAGCCAGCGGGGGGTACAATGAGCAGTTCTTC
TRBV30	-	TRBJ1-3	-	CAYRGGGNTIYF	TGTGCCTACAGAGGGGGTGGAAACACCATATATTTT